The present T cell receptor beta chain was sequenced within a study of T cells in Graves' hyperthyroidism and ophthalmopathy. RNA transcripts served as the template for amplifying TCR beta CDR3 regions. The study used the HTBI primer set for a first-round RT-PCR of the TCR CDR3. TCRdb independently ran MiXCR on the multiplex PCR reads; one entry per CDR3 protein. The sample holds about 840,000 distinct CDR3 sequences, approximately 40% seen once. In its sample, this clonotype was seen once. Looked up from germline, CDR1 is MNHEY and CDR2 is SVGAGI. Trimming stripped 0 bases from V and 1 base from J, with 12 bases between. There are 16 residues in the CDR3.

Sequencing was done on a sample of blood. This sequence was found in a man between 18 and 29 years old with Graves' hyperthyroidism. The V and J genes are TRBV6-5 and TRBJ1-1, with D perhaps TRBD1 (5 bases). The CDR3, as DNA: TGTGCCAGCAGTTACTCGTCGGTCAGGGAGAACACTGAAGCTTTCTTT. Its translation is CASSYSSVRENTEAFF.